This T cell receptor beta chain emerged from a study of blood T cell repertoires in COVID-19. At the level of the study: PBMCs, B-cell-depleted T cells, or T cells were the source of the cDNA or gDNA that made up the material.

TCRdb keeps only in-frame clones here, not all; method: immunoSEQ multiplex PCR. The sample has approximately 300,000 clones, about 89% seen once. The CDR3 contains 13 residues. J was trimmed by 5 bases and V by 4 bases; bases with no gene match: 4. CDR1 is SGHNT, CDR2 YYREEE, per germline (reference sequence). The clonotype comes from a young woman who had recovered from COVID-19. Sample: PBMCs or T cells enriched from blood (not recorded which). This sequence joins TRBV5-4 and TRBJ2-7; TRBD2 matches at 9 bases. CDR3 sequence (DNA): TGTGCCAGCAGCATCGGGACTAGCCACGAGCAGTACTTC. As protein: CASSIGTSHEQYF.